This T cell receptor beta chain was captured by sequencing in a study of T cells and copy number aberrations in small-cell lung cancer. Germline V gene sequence: CDR1 SGDLS, CDR2 YYNGEE. The CDR3 has 15 residues. V was pared by 4 bases and J by 1 base, with 11 bases between. All donors had upfront surgery without preoperative chemotherapy, radiotherapy or any immunotherapy. Donors were all either smokers or heavy second-hand smokers. TCRdb's table, derived via immunoSEQ multiplex PCR, lists solely in-frame clones and lacks some. The table includes 2,600 or so clones, approximately 79% detected once. Sequencing was performed on normal tissue next to the tumor. This sequence was found in a woman in her forties or fifties with small cell lung cancer. The chain is built from TRBV9 and TRBJ2-2, with D unclear. This CDR3 is CASSSRQENTGELFF. The CDR3 DNA follows: TGTGCCAGCAGCTCCCGACAAGAGAACACCGGGGAGCTGTTTTTT.